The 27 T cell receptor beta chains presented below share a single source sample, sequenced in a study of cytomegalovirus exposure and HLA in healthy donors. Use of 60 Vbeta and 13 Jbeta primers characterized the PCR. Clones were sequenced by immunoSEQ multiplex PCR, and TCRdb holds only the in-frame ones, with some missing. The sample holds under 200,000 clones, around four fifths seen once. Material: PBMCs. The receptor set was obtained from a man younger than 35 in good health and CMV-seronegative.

In DNA, the CDR3 is TGTGCCAGCAGTGAATTAGGCGGGGGATCGAACACCGGGGAGCTGTTTTTT. Protein product: CASSELGGGSNTGELFF. The chain has TRBV25-1 and TRBJ2-2, with TRBD2 matching 7 bases. Losses at the gene ends were 1 base for V and 0 bases for J; bases not matched to a gene: 5. The CDR3 runs 17 residues. The germline V gene encodes CDR1 MGHDK and CDR2 SYGVNS.

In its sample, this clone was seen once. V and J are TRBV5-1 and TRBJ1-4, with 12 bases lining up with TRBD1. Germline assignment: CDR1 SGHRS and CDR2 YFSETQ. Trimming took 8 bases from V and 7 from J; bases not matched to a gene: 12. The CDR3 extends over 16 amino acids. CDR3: CARSPGTGGGSEKLFF. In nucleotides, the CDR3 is TGCGCCAGATCCCCCGGGACAGGGGGCGGCAGTGAAAAACTGTTTTTT.

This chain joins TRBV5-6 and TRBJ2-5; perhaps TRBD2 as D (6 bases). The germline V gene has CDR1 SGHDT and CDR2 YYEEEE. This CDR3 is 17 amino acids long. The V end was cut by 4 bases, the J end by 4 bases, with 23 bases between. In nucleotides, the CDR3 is TGTGCCAGCAGCCCCTCTTCCCCCGGGAGAGGGCGAGAGACCCAGTACTTC. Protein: CASSPSSPGRGRETQYF.

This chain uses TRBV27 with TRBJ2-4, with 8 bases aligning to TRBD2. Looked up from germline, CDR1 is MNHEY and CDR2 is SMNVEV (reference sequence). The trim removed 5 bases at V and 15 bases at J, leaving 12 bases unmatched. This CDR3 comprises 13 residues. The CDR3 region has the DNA TGTGCCAGCAGTCCTACTCGGCGCGGGAGGAGGTACTTC. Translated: CASSPTRRGRRYF.

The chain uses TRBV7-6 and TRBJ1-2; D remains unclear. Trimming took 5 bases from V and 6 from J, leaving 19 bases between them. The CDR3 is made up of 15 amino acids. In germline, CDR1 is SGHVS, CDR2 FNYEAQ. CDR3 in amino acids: CASSKEGEQWDGYTF. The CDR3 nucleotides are TGTGCCAGCAGCAAAGAGGGTGAACAATGGGATGGCTACACCTTC.

The CDR3 region has the DNA TGTGCCAGCTCAAAAGGCGGGGTCGTACGGACTTATGGCTACACCTTC. It yields the protein CASSKGGVVRTYGYTF. The gene calls are TRBV18 and TRBJ1-2, with D unclear. Trimming removed 5 bases from V and 5 bases from J, with 21 bases in between. Germline assignment: CDR1 KGHSH and CDR2 LQKENI. CDR3 length: 16 amino acids.

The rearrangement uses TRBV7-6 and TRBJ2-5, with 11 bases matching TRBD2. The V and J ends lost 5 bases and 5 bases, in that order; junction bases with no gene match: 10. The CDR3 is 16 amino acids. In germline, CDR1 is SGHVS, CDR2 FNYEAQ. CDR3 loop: CASSPSGRSLVETQYF. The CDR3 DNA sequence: TGTGCCAGCAGCCCTAGCGGGAGGTCGTTGGTTGAGACCCAGTACTTC.

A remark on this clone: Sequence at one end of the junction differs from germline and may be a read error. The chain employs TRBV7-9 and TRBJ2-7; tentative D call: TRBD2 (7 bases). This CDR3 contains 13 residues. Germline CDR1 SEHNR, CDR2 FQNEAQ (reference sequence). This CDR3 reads CSSSLGGEYEQYF. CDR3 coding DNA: TGTTCCAGCAGCTTAGGGGGGGAATACGAGCAGTACTTC. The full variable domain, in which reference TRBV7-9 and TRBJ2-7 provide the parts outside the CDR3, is DTGVSQNPRHKITKRGQNVTFRCDPISEHNRLYWYRQTLGQGPEFLTYFQNEAQLEKSRLLSDRFSAERPKGSFSTLEIQRTEQGDSAMYLCSSSLGGEYEQYFGPGTRLTVT.

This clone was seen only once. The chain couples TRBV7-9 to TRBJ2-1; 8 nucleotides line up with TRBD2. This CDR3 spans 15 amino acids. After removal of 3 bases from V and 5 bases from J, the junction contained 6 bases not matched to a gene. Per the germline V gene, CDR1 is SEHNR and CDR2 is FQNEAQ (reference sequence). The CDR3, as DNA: TGTGCCAGCAGCTTCCCGGGACTAGTCGACAATGAGCAGTTCTTC. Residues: CASSFPGLVDNEQFF.

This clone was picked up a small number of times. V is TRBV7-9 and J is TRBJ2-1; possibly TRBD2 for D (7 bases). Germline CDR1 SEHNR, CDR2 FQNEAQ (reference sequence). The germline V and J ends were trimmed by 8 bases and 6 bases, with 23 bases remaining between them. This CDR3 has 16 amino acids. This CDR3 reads CASSIGGAAHPNEQFF. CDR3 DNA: TGTGCCAGCTCGATTGGGGGGGCAGCACACCCCAATGAGCAGTTCTTC.

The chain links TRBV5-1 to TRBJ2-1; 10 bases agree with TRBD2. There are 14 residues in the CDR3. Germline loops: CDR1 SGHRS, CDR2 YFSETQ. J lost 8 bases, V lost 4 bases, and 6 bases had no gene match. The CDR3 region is CASSTNSGRYEQFF. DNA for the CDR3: TGCGCCAGCAGCACCAATAGCGGGAGGTATGAGCAGTTCTTC.

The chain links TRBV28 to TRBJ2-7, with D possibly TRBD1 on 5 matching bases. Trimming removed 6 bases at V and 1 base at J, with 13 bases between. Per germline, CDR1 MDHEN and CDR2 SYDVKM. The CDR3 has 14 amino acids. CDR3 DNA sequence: TGTGCCAGCAGACCACGACAGTCTTCCTACGAGCAGTACTTC. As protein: CASRPRQSSYEQYF.

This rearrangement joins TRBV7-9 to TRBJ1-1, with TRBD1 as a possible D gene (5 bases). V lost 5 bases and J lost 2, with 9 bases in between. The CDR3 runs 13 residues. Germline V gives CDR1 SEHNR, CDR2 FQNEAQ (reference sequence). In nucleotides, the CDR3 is TGTGCCAGCAGCGTCAGGGTTAACACTGAAGCTTTCTTT. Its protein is CASSVRVNTEAFF.

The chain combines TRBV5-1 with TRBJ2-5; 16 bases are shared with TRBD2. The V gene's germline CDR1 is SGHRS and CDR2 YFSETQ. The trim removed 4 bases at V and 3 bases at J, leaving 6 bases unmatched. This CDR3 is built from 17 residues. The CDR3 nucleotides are TGCGCCAGCAGCCCGGGACTAGCGGGAGGGCCTGAAGAGACCCAGTACTTC. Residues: CASSPGLAGGPEETQYF.

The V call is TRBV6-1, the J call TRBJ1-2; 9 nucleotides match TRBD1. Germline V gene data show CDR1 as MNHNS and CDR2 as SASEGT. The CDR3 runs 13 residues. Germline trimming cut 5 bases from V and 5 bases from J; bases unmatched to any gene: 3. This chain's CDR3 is CASSKQGAYGYTF. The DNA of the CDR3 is TGTGCCAGCAGTAAACAGGGGGCATATGGCTACACCTTC.

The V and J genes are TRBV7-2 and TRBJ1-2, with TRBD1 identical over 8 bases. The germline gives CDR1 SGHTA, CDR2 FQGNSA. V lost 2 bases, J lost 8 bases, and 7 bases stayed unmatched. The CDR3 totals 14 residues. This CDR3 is CASSLTRQGLGYTF. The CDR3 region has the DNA TGTGCCAGCAGCTTAACCCGACAGGGGCTGGGCTACACCTTC.

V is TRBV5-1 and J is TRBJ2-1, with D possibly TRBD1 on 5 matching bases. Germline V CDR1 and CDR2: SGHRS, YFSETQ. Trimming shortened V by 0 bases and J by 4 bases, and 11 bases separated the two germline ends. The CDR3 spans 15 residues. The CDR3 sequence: CASSLGDRDYNEQFF. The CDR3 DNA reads TGCGCCAGCAGCTTGGGAGACAGAGATTACAATGAGCAGTTCTTC. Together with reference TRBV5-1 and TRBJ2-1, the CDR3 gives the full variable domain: KAGVTQTPRYLIKTRGQQVTLSCSPISGHRSVSWYQQTPGQGLQFLFEYFSETQRNKGNFPGRFSGRQFSNSRSEMNVSTLELGDSALYLCASSLGDRDYNEQFFGPGTRLTVL.

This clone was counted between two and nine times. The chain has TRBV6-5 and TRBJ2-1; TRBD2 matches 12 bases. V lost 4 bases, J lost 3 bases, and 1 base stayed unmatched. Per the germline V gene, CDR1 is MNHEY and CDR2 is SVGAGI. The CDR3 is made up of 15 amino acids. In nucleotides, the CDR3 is TGTGCCAGCAGTTTGACTAGCGGGAGCTACAATGAGCAGTTCTTC. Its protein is CASSLTSGSYNEQFF.

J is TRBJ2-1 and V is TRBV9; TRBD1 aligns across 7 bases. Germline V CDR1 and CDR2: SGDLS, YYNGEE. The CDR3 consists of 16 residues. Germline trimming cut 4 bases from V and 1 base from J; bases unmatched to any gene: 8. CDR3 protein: CASSTRQGGSYNEQFF. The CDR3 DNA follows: TGTGCCAGCAGCACCAGACAGGGCGGGTCCTACAATGAGCAGTTCTTC.

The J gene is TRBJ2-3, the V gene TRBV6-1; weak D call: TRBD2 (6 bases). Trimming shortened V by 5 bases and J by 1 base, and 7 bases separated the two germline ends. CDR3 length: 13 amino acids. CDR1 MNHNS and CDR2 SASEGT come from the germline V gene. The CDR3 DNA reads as TGTGCCAGCAGTAAGCGGGGCACAGATACGCAGTATTTT. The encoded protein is CASSKRGTDTQYF.

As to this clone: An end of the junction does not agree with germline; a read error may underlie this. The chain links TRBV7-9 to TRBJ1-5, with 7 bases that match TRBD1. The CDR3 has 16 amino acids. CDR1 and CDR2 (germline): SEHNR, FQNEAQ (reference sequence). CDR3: CSSSLATGMSGQPQHF. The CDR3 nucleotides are TGTTCCAGCAGCTTAGCGACAGGGATGAGTGGCCAGCCCCAGCATTTT. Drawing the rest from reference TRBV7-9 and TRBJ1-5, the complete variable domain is DTGVSQNPRHKITKRGQNVTFRCDPISEHNRLYWYRQTLGQGPEFLTYFQNEAQLEKSRLLSDRFSAERPKGSFSTLEIQRTEQGDSAMYLCSSSLATGMSGQPQHFGDGTRLSIL.

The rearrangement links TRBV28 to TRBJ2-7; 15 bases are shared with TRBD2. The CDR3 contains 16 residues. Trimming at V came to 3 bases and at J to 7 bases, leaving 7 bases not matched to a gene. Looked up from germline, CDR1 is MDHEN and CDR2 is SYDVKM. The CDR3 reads CASSFGTSGRPGEQYF. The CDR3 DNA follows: TGTGCCAGCAGTTTCGGGACTAGCGGGAGGCCGGGGGAGCAGTACTTC.

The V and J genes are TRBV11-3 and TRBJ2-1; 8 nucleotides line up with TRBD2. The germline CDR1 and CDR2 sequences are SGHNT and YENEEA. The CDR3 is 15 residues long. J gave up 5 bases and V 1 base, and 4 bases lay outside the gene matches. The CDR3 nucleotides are TGTGCCAGCAGCTTAGGCGGGGGGTCCCACAATGAGCAGTTCTTC. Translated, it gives CASSLGGGSHNEQFF.

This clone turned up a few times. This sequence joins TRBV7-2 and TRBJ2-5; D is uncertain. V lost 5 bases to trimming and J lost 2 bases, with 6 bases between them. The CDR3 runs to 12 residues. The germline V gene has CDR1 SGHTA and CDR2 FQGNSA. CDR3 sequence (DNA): TGTGCCAGCAGCCTAGTACAAGAGACCCAGTACTTC. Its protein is CASSLVQETQYF.

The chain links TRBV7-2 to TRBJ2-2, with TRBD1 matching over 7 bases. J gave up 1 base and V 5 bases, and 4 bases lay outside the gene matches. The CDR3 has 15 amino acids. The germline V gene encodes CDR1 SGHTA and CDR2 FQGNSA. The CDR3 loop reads CASSPTGRNTGELFF. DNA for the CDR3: TGTGCCAGCAGCCCGACAGGGAGGAACACCGGGGAGCTGTTTTTT.

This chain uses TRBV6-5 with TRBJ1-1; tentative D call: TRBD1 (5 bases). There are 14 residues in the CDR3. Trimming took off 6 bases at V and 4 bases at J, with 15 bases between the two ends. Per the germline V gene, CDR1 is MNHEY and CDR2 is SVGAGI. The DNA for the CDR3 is TGTGCCAGCAGCGACTCCCGGGGGGGCACTGAAGCTTTCTTT. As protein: CASSDSRGGTEAFF.

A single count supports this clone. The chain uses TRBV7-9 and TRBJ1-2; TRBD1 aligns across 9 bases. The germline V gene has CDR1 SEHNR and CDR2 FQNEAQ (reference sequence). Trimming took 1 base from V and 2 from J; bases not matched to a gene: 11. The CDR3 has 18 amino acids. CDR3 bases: TGTGCCAGCAGCTTAGTCTCCACAGGGGGCCAAAAGAACTATGGCTACACCTTC. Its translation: CASSLVSTGGQKNYGYTF.